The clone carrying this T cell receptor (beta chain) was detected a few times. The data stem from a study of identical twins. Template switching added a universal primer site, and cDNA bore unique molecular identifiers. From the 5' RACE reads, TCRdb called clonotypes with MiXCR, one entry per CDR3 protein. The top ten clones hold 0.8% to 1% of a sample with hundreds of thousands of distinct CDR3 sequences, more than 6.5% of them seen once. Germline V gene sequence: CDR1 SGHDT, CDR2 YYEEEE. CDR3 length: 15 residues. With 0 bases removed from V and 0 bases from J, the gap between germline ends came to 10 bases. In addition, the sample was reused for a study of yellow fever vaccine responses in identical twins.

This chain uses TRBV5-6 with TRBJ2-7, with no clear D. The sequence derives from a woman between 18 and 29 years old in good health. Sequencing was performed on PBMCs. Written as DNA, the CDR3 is TGTGCCAGCAGCTTGGTCGGTCCTCTCTCCTACGAGCAGTACTTC. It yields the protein CASSLVGPLSYEQYF. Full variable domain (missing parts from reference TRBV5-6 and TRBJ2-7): DAGVTQSPTHLIKTRGQQVTLRCSPKSGHDTVSWYQQALGQGPQFIFQYYEEEERQRGNFPDRFSGHQFPNYSSELNVNALLLGDSALYLCASSLVGPLSYEQYFGPGTRLTVT.